Given below is one TCR beta chain in context. Original processing notes: Using reference gene primer amplification, nucleated cell counts were estimated. Assay: immunoSEQ multiplex PCR; the TCRdb copy retains only in-frame clones and omits some. V and J calls and clone size come straight from that table; D and trimming were deduced from the DNA. The table lists some 89,000 clones, over 75% of them singletons. These data come from a study of blood T cell repertoires in COVID-19. About the research overall: Spain, Italy and the United States supplied samples that represented acute and convalescent COVID-19. Nucleic acid was either cDNA or gDNA, and it came from T cells, B-cell-depleted T cells, or PBMCs.

The J segment lost 2 bases and the V segment lost 4 bases, leaving 13 bases of the junction unmatched. Germline V gene sequence: CDR1 SNHLY, CDR2 FYNNEI. This CDR3 is 17 amino acids long. This receptor was taken from a man between 65 and 85 years old with acute or convalescent COVID-19. The chain carries TRBV2 and TRBJ2-5, with 7 bases identical to TRBD2. The sequenced sample was peripheral blood. The CDR3 bases are TGTGCCAGCAGTGGGGGCCCTCGGGGTAGCGGGCAAGAGACCCAGTACTTC. Translation: CASSGGPRGSGQETQYF.